Listed here are 20 T cell receptor beta chains from one sample, sequenced in a study of regulatory T cells in long-lasting Graves disease. Building of the TCR beta libraries involved iRepertoire HTBI primers and Arm-PCR of CDR3 regions. TCRdb processed the multiplex PCR reads anew with MiXCR; each CDR3 protein has one entry. The table includes more than 400,000 distinct CDR3 sequences, about 16% detected once. The time point denotes: newly diagnosed GD, antithyroid drugs for less than 3 months. PBMCs provided the RNA from which the TCR library was made. The sample was also linked to a second study, of T cells in Graves' hyperthyroidism and ophthalmopathy.

The source was peripheral blood mononuclear cells (PBMCs), collected at new diagnosis, from a patient treated with antithyroid drugs. The source of these receptors is a woman aged 25 to 39 with Graves disease.

This clonotype was seen many times. V is TRBV7-2 and J is TRBJ1-5, with 7 bases fitting TRBD1. Germline loops: CDR1 SGHTA, CDR2 FQGNSA. CDR3 length: 16 amino acids. V shed 1 base, J shed 1 base, and the junction held 4 bases outside the gene matches. For the CDR3, the DNA is TGTGCCAGCAGCTTAGAAGGGGGCCTGAGCAATCAGCCCCAGCATTTT. Amino acids: CASSLEGGLSNQPQHF.

V usage is TRBV28 and J usage is TRBJ1-2; D is undetermined. From germline, CDR1 is MDHEN and CDR2 SYDVKM. CDR3 length: 15 residues. Trimming took off 2 bases at V and 1 base at J, with 11 bases between the two ends. CDR3 sequence: CASSLTFGDNYGYTF. Here the CDR3 DNA reads TGTGCCAGCAGTTTAACTTTCGGGGATAACTATGGCTACACCTTC.

The rearrangement uses TRBV28 and TRBJ1-3; unclear D gene. CDR1 MDHEN and CDR2 SYDVKM come from the germline V gene. This CDR3 spans 12 amino acids. The V and J ends lost 5 bases and 2 bases respectively, with 4 bases between them. The CDR3: CASSPTGNTIYF. The CDR3 DNA reads TGTGCCAGCAGTCCGACTGGAAACACCATATATTTT.

This clonotype was recorded a few times. The V call is TRBV27, the J call TRBJ2-3, with D possibly being TRBD1 (6 bases). Trimming pared 0 bases from V and 5 bases from J, leaving 12 bases between. From germline, CDR1 is MNHEY and CDR2 SMNVEV (reference sequence). The CDR3 length is 15 residues. The CDR3 DNA sequence: TGTGCCAGCAGTTTATCGGTGCCAGGGGTAGATACGCAGTATTTT. Encoded protein: CASSLSVPGVDTQYF.

The V and J genes are TRBV2 and TRBJ2-3, with TRBD1 identical over 8 bases. The junction had 16 bases not matched to a gene; V was cut back by 6 bases and J by 2 bases. From germline, CDR1 is SNHLY and CDR2 FYNNEI. The CDR3 covers 18 residues. DNA of the CDR3: TGTGCCAGCAGCTCCGGACAGGGACGGTCACATCTCACAGATACGCAGTATTTT. Its protein product is CASSSGQGRSHLTDTQYF.

V gene TRBV3-1 combines with J gene TRBJ2-7; tentatively, D is TRBD2 (7 bases). Germline V lookup: CDR1 LGHDT, CDR2 YNNKEL (reference sequence). The CDR3 length is 14 residues. The V end was cut by 4 bases, the J end by 6 bases, with 16 bases between. This CDR3 reads CASSLGRGAGEQYF. CDR3 DNA: TGTGCCAGCAGCCTCGGTCGGGGGGCGGGCGAGCAGTACTTC.

This clonotype has at least ten counts. CDR3: CASSQDTGRDQPQHF. The CDR3 DNA sequence: TGTGCCAGCAGCCAAGATACAGGGAGAGATCAGCCCCAGCATTTT. The chain joins TRBV3-1 to TRBJ1-5; D possibly corresponds to TRBD1 (6 bases). In germline, CDR1 is LGHDT, CDR2 YNNKEL (reference sequence). V was pared by 0 bases and J by 5 bases, with 11 bases between. CDR3 length: 15 amino acids.

The chain recombines TRBV18 with TRBJ2-1; D gene unclear. The CDR3 consists of 13 residues. CDR1 and CDR2 (germline): KGHSH, LQKENI. V was shortened by 2 bases and J by 5 bases, with 7 bases between the two germline ends. CDR3 residues: CASSPSGNNEQFF. The CDR3 DNA reads TGTGCCAGCTCACCATCGGGTAACAATGAGCAGTTCTTC.

The table lists this clonotype with many counts. V and J are TRBV20-1 and TRBJ1-1; tentatively, D is TRBD1 (6 bases). Germline V CDR1 and CDR2: DFQATT, SNEGSKA (reference sequence). The CDR3 runs to 13 residues. V was cut by 6 bases and J by 1 base, with 12 bases left in between. The CDR3, as DNA: TGCAGTGCCGCCGGGACATCGAACACTGAAGCTTTCTTT. This sequence encodes CSAAGTSNTEAFF.

This clonotype was recorded once. A much larger clone differs from this one at a single base, so this may be a read error. J is TRBJ2-7 and V is TRBV18, with D possibly being TRBD1 (5 bases). The CDR3 has 13 amino acids. CDR1 KGHSH and CDR2 LQKENI come from the germline V gene. CDR3 DNA sequence: TGTGCCAGCTCACCCGCCAGGGCCTACGAGCGGTACTTC. It translates to CASSPARAYERYF.

This clonotype has more than one count but fewer than ten. This chain joins TRBV7-9 and TRBJ2-1; the D gene is possibly TRBD2 (5 bases). The CDR3 runs 17 residues. Germline V gene lookup returns CDR1 SEHNR and CDR2 FQNEAQ (reference sequence). V was cut by 3 bases and J by 1 base, with 16 bases left in between. This CDR3 is CASSLRRRGPSYNEQFF. The CDR3 region has the DNA TGTGCCAGCAGCTTGCGTCGTCGGGGTCCTTCCTACAATGAGCAGTTCTTC.

The chain couples TRBV7-9 to TRBJ2-2; TRBD2 aligns across 13 bases. The CDR3 has 15 amino acids. The germline V gene has CDR1 SEHNR and CDR2 FQNEAQ (reference sequence). Germline trimming cut 5 bases from V and 7 bases from J; bases unmatched to any gene: 4. The CDR3 sequence: CASSRLAGGVGELFF. The CDR3, as DNA: TGTGCCAGCAGCCGACTAGCGGGAGGAGTCGGGGAGCTGTTTTTT.

This sequence joins TRBV27 and TRBJ2-2, with no clear D. The V gene lost 5 bases and the J gene lost 3 bases, with 13 bases spanning the gap. The V gene's germline CDR1 is MNHEY and CDR2 SMNVEV (reference sequence). The CDR3 totals 15 residues. The CDR3 loop is CASSPSWADTGELFF. Written as DNA, the CDR3 is TGTGCCAGCAGTCCCTCCTGGGCGGACACCGGGGAGCTGTTTTTT.

This clonotype was observed at least ten times. The chain has TRBV6-2 or TRBV6-3 and TRBJ1-5; 7 bases are a match to TRBD1. The germline V gene encodes CDR1 MNHEY and CDR2 SVGEGT. There are 13 residues in the CDR3. J gave up 5 bases and V 2 bases, and 0 bases lay outside the gene matches. CDR3 sequence (DNA): TGTGCCAGCAGTTACGACAGGGATCAGCCCCAGCATTTT. Translation gives CASSYDRDQPQHF.

This clonotype appeared many times. V usage is TRBV11-2 and J usage is TRBJ2-1; tentatively, D is TRBD2 (6 bases). Trimming took off 2 bases at V and 2 bases at J, with 16 bases between the two ends. This CDR3 is 17 amino acids long. Germline V gene data show CDR1 as SGHAT and CDR2 as FQNNGV. The CDR3 coding sequence is TGTGCCAGCAGCTTACCTTTAGGGGACTTGACCTACAATGAGCAGTTCTTC. Translating gives CASSLPLGDLTYNEQFF. Full variable domain (outside the CDR3, taken from reference TRBV11-2 and TRBJ2-1): EAGVAQSPRYKIIEKRQSVAFWCNPISGHATLYWYQQILGQGPKLLIQFQNNGVVDDSQLPKDRFSAERLKGVDSTLKIQPAKLEDSAVYLCASSLPLGDLTYNEQFFGPGTRLTVL.

This clonotype was found many times. This chain uses TRBV11-3 with TRBJ2-1, with 9 bases matching TRBD2. Unmatched junction bases numbered 11, after V lost 7 bases and J lost 4 bases. This CDR3 contains 16 residues. In germline, CDR1 is SGHNT, CDR2 YENEEA. In DNA, the CDR3 is TGTGCCAGCACCTCCTCTCTAGCGGGACCTTACAATGAGCAGTTCTTC. Amino acid sequence: CASTSSLAGPYNEQFF.

This clonotype has at least ten counts. The chain couples TRBV18 to TRBJ1-1, with 8 bases fitting TRBD1. This CDR3 has 17 residues. Germline loops: CDR1 KGHSH, CDR2 LQKENI. J lost 1 base, V lost 0 bases, and 7 bases had no gene match. CDR3 nucleotide sequence: TGTGCCAGCTCACCACCGTTAGACAGGGGATGGAACACTGAAGCTTTCTTT. It yields the protein CASSPPLDRGWNTEAFF.

This clonotype has more than one count but fewer than ten. This chain connects TRBV19 to TRBJ2-2; the D gene could be TRBD1 or TRBD2 (5 bases each). CDR1 and CDR2 from the germline V gene are LNHDA and SQIVND (reference sequence). V lost 3 bases to trimming and J lost 5 bases, with 13 bases between them. The CDR3 sequence is 15 residues long. CDR3 in amino acids: CASSIGDLKTGELFF. In DNA form, the CDR3 reads TGTGCCAGTAGTATTGGGGACCTTAAGACCGGGGAGCTGTTTTTT. Drawing the rest from reference TRBV19 and TRBJ2-2, the complete variable domain is DGGITQSPKYLFRKEGQNVTLSCEQNLNHDAMYWYRQDPGQGLRLIYYSQIVNDFQKGDIAEGYSVSREKKESFPLTVTSAQKNPTAFYLCASSIGDLKTGELFFGEGSRLTVL.

The V and J genes are TRBV7-2 and TRBJ2-2, with TRBD2 matching 8 bases. The germline gives CDR1 SGHTA, CDR2 FQGNSA. The CDR3 covers 17 residues. V dropped 5 bases and J dropped 3; count of bases not matched to a gene: 11. CDR3 nucleotide sequence: TGTGCCAGCAGCCAAGGGACGGGACTAGTGGACACCGGGGAGCTGTTTTTT. The encoded protein is CASSQGTGLVDTGELFF. Complete variable domain (other parts from reference TRBV7-2 and TRBJ2-2): GAGVSQSPSNKVTEKGKDVELRCDPISGHTALYWYRQSLGQGLEFLIYFQGNSAPDKSGLPSDRFSAERTGGSVSTLTIQRTQQEDSAVYLCASSQGTGLVDTGELFFGEGSRLTVL.

This clonotype was detected ten times or more. The chain recombines TRBV6-2 or TRBV6-3 with TRBJ2-7; possibly TRBD2 for D (6 bases). The CDR3 contains 16 residues. CDR1 is MNHEY, CDR2 SVGEGT, per germline. V lost 7 bases to trimming and J lost 1 base, with 20 bases between them. CDR3 in amino acids: CASNSRRVGRSYEQYF. In DNA form, the CDR3 reads TGTGCCAGCAACTCCCGACGGGTAGGGAGGTCCTACGAGCAGTACTTC.